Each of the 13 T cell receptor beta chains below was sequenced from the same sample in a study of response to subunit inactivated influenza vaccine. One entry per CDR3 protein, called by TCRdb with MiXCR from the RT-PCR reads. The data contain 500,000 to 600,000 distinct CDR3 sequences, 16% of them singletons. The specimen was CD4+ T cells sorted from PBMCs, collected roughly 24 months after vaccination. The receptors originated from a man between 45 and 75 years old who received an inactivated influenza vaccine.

The CDR3 nucleotides read TGTGCCAGCAGCTTAGGGGGACGGGGACGGGTTACGCAGTATTTT. Translation: CASSLGGRGRVTQYF. The rearrangement links TRBV11-2 to TRBJ2-3; D tentatively reads TRBD1 or TRBD2 (5 bases each). Germline loops: CDR1 SGHAT, CDR2 FQNNGV. The CDR3 sequence is 15 residues long. Trimming pared 1 base from V and 8 bases from J, leaving 16 bases between.

The CDR3: CASSQFGRSSYNEQFF. As DNA, the CDR3 is TGTGCCAGCAGCCAATTTGGACGGAGCTCCTACAATGAGCAGTTCTTC. This rearrangement joins TRBV3-1 to TRBJ2-1, with D unresolved. Trimming took off 2 bases at V and 0 bases at J, with 11 bases between the two ends. The germline V gene encodes CDR1 LGHDT and CDR2 YNNKEL (reference sequence). The CDR3 runs to 16 residues.

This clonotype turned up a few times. CDR3 loop: CASSLGRGVEAFF. CDR3 bases: TGTGCCAGCAGTTTGGGCCGGGGGGTTGAAGCTTTCTTT. This sequence joins TRBV12-3 or TRBV12-4 and TRBJ1-1; perhaps TRBD1 as D (5 bases). The CDR3 spans 13 residues. V shed 3 bases and J shed 7 bases, with 12 bases lying between them.

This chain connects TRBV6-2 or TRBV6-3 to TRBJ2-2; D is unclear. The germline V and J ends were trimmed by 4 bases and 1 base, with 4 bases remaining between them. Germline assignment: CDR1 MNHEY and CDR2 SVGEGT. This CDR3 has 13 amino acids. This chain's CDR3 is CASSWKNTGELFF. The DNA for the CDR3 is TGTGCCAGCAGTTGGAAGAACACCGGGGAGCTGTTTTTT.

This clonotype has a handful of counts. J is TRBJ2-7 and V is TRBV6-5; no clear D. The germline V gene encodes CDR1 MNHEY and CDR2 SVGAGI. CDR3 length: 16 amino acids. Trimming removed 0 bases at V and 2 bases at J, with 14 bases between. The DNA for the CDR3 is TGTGCCAGCAGTTACTCTAGCTCTCGCGGAGCCTACGAGCAGTACTTC. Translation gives CASSYSSSRGAYEQYF.

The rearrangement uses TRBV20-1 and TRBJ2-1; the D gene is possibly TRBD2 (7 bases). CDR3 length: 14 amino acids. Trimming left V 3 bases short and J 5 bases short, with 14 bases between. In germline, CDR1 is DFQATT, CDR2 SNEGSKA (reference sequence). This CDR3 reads CSARRGPRNNEQFF. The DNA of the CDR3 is TGCAGTGCTAGGCGGGGGCCCCGTAACAATGAGCAGTTCTTC.

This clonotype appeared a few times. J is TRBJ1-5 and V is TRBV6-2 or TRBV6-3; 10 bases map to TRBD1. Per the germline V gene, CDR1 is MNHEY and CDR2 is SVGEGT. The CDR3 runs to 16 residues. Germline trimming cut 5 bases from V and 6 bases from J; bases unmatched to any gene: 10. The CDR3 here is CASSNRDRGESQPQHF. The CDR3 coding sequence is TGTGCCAGCAGTAACCGGGACAGGGGAGAAAGTCAGCCCCAGCATTTT.

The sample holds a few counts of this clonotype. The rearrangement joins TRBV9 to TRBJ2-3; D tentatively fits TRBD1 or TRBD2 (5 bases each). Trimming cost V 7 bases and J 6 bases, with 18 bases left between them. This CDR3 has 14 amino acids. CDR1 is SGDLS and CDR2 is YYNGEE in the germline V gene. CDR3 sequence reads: CASGDVVTRDTQYF. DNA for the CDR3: TGTGCCAGCGGGGACGTTGTAACCAGGGATACGCAGTATTTT.

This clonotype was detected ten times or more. The CDR3 coding sequence is TGCGCCAGCAGCCCCCCCGGGAGCGAGCAGTTCTTC. Amino acid sequence: CASSPPGSEQFF. The rearrangement uses TRBV5-1 and TRBJ2-1; a possible D gene is TRBD2 (6 bases). Germline CDR1 and CDR2: SGHRS and YFSETQ. The CDR3 sequence is 12 residues long. Between the trimmed V and J ends, which lost 4 bases and 10 bases, there was a span of 12 bases.

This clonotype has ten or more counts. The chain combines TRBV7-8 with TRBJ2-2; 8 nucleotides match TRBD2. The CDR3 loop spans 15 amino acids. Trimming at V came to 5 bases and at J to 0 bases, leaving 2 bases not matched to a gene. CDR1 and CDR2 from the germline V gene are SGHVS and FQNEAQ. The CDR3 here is CASSPGLANTGELFF. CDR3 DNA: TGTGCCAGCAGCCCGGGACTAGCGAACACCGGGGAGCTGTTTTTT.

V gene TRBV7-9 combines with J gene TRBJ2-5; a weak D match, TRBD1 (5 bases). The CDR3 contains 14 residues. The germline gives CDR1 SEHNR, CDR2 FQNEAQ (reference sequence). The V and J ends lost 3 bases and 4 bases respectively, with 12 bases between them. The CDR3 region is CASSFLTVPETQYF. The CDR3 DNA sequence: TGTGCCAGCAGCTTCCTGACAGTCCCAGAGACCCAGTACTTC. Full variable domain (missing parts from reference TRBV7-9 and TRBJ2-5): DTGVSQNPRHKITKRGQNVTFRCDPISEHNRLYWYRQTLGQGPEFLTYFQNEAQLEKSRLLSDRFSAERPKGSFSTLEIQRTEQGDSAMYLCASSFLTVPETQYFGPGTRLLVL.

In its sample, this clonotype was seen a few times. CDR3 in DNA: TGTGCCAGCTCACCGGACAGGGGGCGAGAGCAGTACTTC. Amino acids: CASSPDRGREQYF. The chain uses TRBV18 and TRBJ2-7, with 11 bases fitting TRBD1. CDR3 size: 13 residues. The V segment lost 3 bases and the J segment 7 bases; nucleotides outside the gene matches: 2. The germline V gene has CDR1 KGHSH and CDR2 LQKENI.

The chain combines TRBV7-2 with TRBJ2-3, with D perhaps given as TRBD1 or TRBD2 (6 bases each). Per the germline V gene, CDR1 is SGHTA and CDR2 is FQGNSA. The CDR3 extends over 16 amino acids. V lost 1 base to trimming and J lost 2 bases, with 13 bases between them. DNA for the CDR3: TGTGCCAGCAGCTTAGTGTCGGGGGCCAACACAGATACGCAGTATTTT. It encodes CASSLVSGANTDTQYF.